This T cell receptor (beta chain) was sequenced for a study of identical twins. CDR1 and CDR2 from the germline V gene are MNHNS and SASEGT. The CDR3 contains 16 residues. After removal of 6 bases from V and 10 bases from J, the junction contained 20 bases not matched to a gene. TCRdb independently ran MiXCR on the 5' RACE reads; one entry per CDR3 protein. The data hold under 300,000 distinct CDR3 sequences, with 9.5% to 15% observed a single time. This same sample was also part of a study on yellow fever vaccine responses in identical twins.

V is TRBV6-1 and J is TRBJ1-1; TRBD1 agrees at 7 bases. The clonotype originates from a woman aged 18-35 years in good health. Sequencing input: memory (CD45RO+) T cells sorted from blood. The CDR3 protein is CASSRSGQPRNRGAFF. CDR3 nucleotide sequence: TGTGCCAGCAGCCGCTCGGGACAGCCCCGAAATCGTGGAGCTTTCTTT.